The 23 T cell receptor beta chains given below trace back to one sample, sequenced in a study of blood T cell repertoires in COVID-19. Sequencing used immunoSEQ multiplex PCR; TCRdb keeps in-frame clones, though not all of them. Altogether approximately 210,000 clones are present, 80% being singletons, with the ten largest covering 4.3%. The sample comprised PBMCs or T cells enriched from blood (not recorded which). The receptor set was obtained from a man aged 25 to 40 with acute COVID-19.

The chain couples TRBV3-1 (or the pseudogene TRBV3-2) to TRBJ1-4; 7 bases line up with TRBD1. CDR3 length: 15 residues. With V trimmed by 6 bases and J by 0 bases, 4 bases remained unmatched. The V gene's germline CDR1 is LGHDT and CDR2 YNNKEL (reference sequence). Here the CDR3 reads CASRLTGATNEKLFF. The CDR3, as DNA: TGTGCCAGCAGGCTCACAGGGGCAACTAATGAAAAACTGTTTTTT.

The CDR3 spells CASSRQDRGIDTQYF. DNA of the CDR3: TGTGCCAGCAGTAGACAGGACAGGGGCATAGATACGCAGTATTTT. V and J are TRBV6-5 and TRBJ2-3; 9 bases align to TRBD1. Germline V CDR1 and CDR2: MNHEY, SVGAGI. Unmatched junction bases numbered 8, after V lost 5 bases and J lost 5 bases. The CDR3 runs 15 residues.

The J gene is TRBJ2-7, the V gene TRBV11-2, with D perhaps TRBD2 (6 bases). This CDR3 spans 15 amino acids. Germline lookup yields CDR1 SGHAT and CDR2 FQNNGV. V was shortened by 3 bases and J by 3 bases, with 15 bases between the two germline ends. The CDR3 loop reads CASSFSSGGNYEQYF. CDR3 sequence (DNA): TGTGCCAGCAGCTTCTCCTCCGGGGGAAACTACGAGCAGTACTTC. Together with reference TRBV11-2 and TRBJ2-7, the CDR3 gives the full variable domain: EAGVAQSPRYKIIEKRQSVAFWCNPISGHATLYWYQQILGQGPKLLIQFQNNGVVDDSQLPKDRFSAERLKGVDSTLKIQPAKLEDSAVYLCASSFSSGGNYEQYFGPGTRLTVT.

CDR3 coding DNA: TGTGCCAGCAGCTTGGTGGCCAACACCGGGGAGCTGTTTTTT. Translation gives CASSLVANTGELFF. V is TRBV5-4 and J is TRBJ2-2, with unresolved D. This CDR3 is built from 14 residues. V was cut by 0 bases and J by 2 bases, with 5 bases left in between. The V gene's germline CDR1 is SGHNT and CDR2 YYREEE (reference sequence). Looking up the rest from reference TRBV5-4 and TRBJ2-2 gives the full variable domain: ETGVTQSPTHLIKTRGQQVTLRCSSQSGHNTVSWYQQALGQGPQFIFQYYREEENGRGNFPPRFSGLQFPNYSSELNVNALELDDSALYLCASSLVANTGELFFGEGSRLTVL.

CDR3 bases: TGTGCCAGCAGCCTAAGGACATTTAATGAAAAACTGTTTTTT. This sequence encodes CASSLRTFNEKLFF. The chain links TRBV14 to TRBJ1-4; weak D call: TRBD1 (5 bases). The CDR3 has 14 amino acids. Trimming removed 4 bases at V and 4 bases at J, with 10 bases between. Germline values: CDR1 SGHDN, CDR2 FVKESK.

This clone was seen more than once but under ten times. V usage is TRBV10-2 and J usage is TRBJ1-1; TRBD1 aligns across 10 bases. The CDR3 totals 15 residues. CDR1 is WSHSY and CDR2 is SAAADI in the germline V gene. J was trimmed by 6 bases and V by 7 bases; bases with no gene match: 11. CDR3 protein: CASTPMTGGASEAFF. CDR3 nucleotides: TGCGCCAGCACACCCATGACAGGGGGCGCGTCTGAAGCTTTCTTT.

A single count supports this clone. The chain couples TRBV9 to TRBJ2-7; D call uncertain. The V end was cut by 5 bases, the J end by 9 bases, with 15 bases between. This CDR3 is 12 amino acids long. Germline lookup yields CDR1 SGDLS and CDR2 YYNGEE. CDR3 bases: TGTGCCAGCAGTAACCCAGGCTCAGGGCAGTACTTC. It is translated as CASSNPGSGQYF.

V gene TRBV4-1 combines with J gene TRBJ2-7; D is possibly TRBD1 (6 bases). The germline V gene encodes CDR1 MGHRA and CDR2 YSYEKL. CDR3 length: 14 amino acids. V dropped 0 bases and J dropped 7 bases, with 13 bases sitting between them. Written as DNA, the CDR3 is TGCGCCAGCAGCCAAGATAAAAGAGGACAGGAGCAGTACTTC. Encoded protein: CASSQDKRGQEQYF.

This rearrangement joins TRBV7-6 to TRBJ1-5, with D possibly being TRBD1 (6 bases). Germline values: CDR1 SGHVS, CDR2 FNYEAQ. The CDR3 runs to 16 residues. The V end was cut by 1 base, the J end by 3 bases, with 13 bases between. CDR3 sequence reads: CASSLGGPDFNQPQHF. CDR3 nucleotide sequence: TGTGCCAGCAGCTTAGGGGGGCCCGACTTCAATCAGCCCCAGCATTTT.

This clone was counted a single time. V usage is TRBV2 and J usage is TRBJ1-5, with 9 nucleotides matching TRBD1. V gave up 7 bases and J gave up 0 bases; unmatched junction bases: 7. The CDR3 contains 16 residues. Germline V gene data show CDR1 as SNHLY and CDR2 as FYNNEI. In DNA form, the CDR3 reads TGTGCCAGCACCGGACAGGGGTCTTATAGCAATCAGCCCCAGCATTTT. This gives the protein CASTGQGSYSNQPQHF.

This clone has more than one count but fewer than ten. The chain carries TRBV28 and TRBJ1-2, with TRBD1 as a possible D gene (6 bases). Germline assignment: CDR1 MDHEN and CDR2 SYDVKM. This CDR3 comprises 17 residues. V was clipped by 2 bases and J by 3 bases, with 19 bases between them. In DNA, the CDR3 is TGTGCCAGCAGTTTAGTAAGTGTGGGGACAAGAGACTATGGCTACACCTTC. Encoded protein: CASSLVSVGTRDYGYTF.

The chain recombines TRBV27 with TRBJ2-7, with D possibly TRBD1 on 6 matching bases. This CDR3 comprises 14 residues. The germline V gene has CDR1 MNHEY and CDR2 SMNVEV (reference sequence). V lost 5 bases, J lost 3 bases, and 14 bases lay in between. The DNA of the CDR3 is TGTGCCAGCAGTAGAAAGGGGGTAAGCTACGAGCAGTACTTC. Protein product: CASSRKGVSYEQYF.

The chain has TRBV5-5 and TRBJ2-7, with 8 nucleotides matching TRBD1. Germline CDR1 reads SGHKS; CDR2 reads YYEKEE (reference sequence). V gave up 0 bases and J gave up 4 bases; unmatched junction bases: 6. The CDR3 is 15 residues long. The CDR3 DNA sequence: TGTGCCAGCAGCTTGGGGACAGGGCTAATTTACGAGCAGTACTTC. Amino acid sequence: CASSLGTGLIYEQYF.

Only a few counts were recorded for this clone. The V and J genes are TRBV6-4 and TRBJ1-5; unclear D gene. The CDR3 spans 15 residues. V lost 0 bases to trimming and J lost 7 bases, with 13 bases between them. The germline CDR1 and CDR2 sequences are MRHNA and SNTAGT. The CDR3 spells CASSDSAGEGQPQHF. The CDR3 DNA follows: TGTGCCAGCAGTGACTCGGCGGGTGAGGGACAGCCCCAGCATTTT.

This chain connects TRBV5-5 to TRBJ1-2; TRBD1 aligns across 7 bases. In germline, CDR1 is SGHKS, CDR2 YYEKEE (reference sequence). V lost 4 bases and J lost 2; bases outside the gene matches: 17. The CDR3 runs 18 residues. The CDR3 coding sequence is TGTGCCAGCAGCGAGGTTGGGTACGACAGGGTTCTAAACTATGGCTACACCTTC. It yields the protein CASSEVGYDRVLNYGYTF.

This chain uses TRBV7-2 with TRBJ2-3, with D perhaps TRBD2 (5 bases). V was shortened by 0 bases and J by 1 base, with 8 bases between the two germline ends. From germline, CDR1 is SGHTA and CDR2 FQGNSA. This CDR3 contains 15 residues. CDR3 amino acids: CASSLAAGGTDTQYF. Written as DNA, the CDR3 is TGTGCCAGCAGCTTAGCTGCCGGGGGCACAGATACGCAGTATTTT.

The chain carries TRBV5-1 and TRBJ2-3, with 7 bases lining up with TRBD1. This CDR3 has 15 amino acids. The V gene end was trimmed by 4 bases and the J gene end by 3 bases; junction bases not matched to a gene: 8. CDR1 and CDR2 (germline): SGHRS, YFSETQ. The DNA of the CDR3 is TGCGCCAGCAGCCCCGAGGGACAGAGTACAGATACGCAGTATTTT. This encodes CASSPEGQSTDTQYF.

The DNA of the CDR3 is TGTGCCAGCAGCACCAAAGACAGGGAGAACACTGAAGCTTTCTTT. This encodes CASSTKDRENTEAFF. This rearrangement joins TRBV5-4 to TRBJ1-1, with 7 positions matching TRBD1. The trim removed 4 bases at V and 1 base at J, leaving 7 bases unmatched. Germline V gene data show CDR1 as SGHNT and CDR2 as YYREEE (reference sequence). The CDR3 length is 15 residues.

The gene calls are TRBV12-5 and TRBJ1-2; 7 bases are shared with TRBD1. CDR1 LGHNT and CDR2 FRNRAP come from the germline V gene. With 6 bases clipped from V and 4 bases from J, the junction kept 14 bases outside the gene matches. This CDR3 has 16 amino acids. CDR3 loop: CASGAQGVNIFYGYTF. In DNA form, the CDR3 reads TGTGCTAGTGGGGCCCAGGGGGTCAATATTTTCTATGGCTACACCTTC.

This clone was detected only a few times. V gene TRBV7-2 combines with J gene TRBJ2-7, with no clear D. The CDR3 sequence is 13 residues long. Germline assignment: CDR1 SGHTA and CDR2 FQGNSA. V was cut by 2 bases and J by 4 bases, with 9 bases left in between. The CDR3 sequence: CASSLTVTYEQYF. The CDR3 nucleotides are TGTGCCAGCAGCTTAACTGTTACTTACGAGCAGTACTTC.

This clone was seen more than once but under ten times. The chain recombines TRBV19 with TRBJ2-2; TRBD1 matches 10 bases. The CDR3 contains 14 residues. Germline values: CDR1 LNHDA, CDR2 SQIVND (reference sequence). J was trimmed by 5 bases and V by 7 bases; bases with no gene match: 4. The DNA for the CDR3 is TGTGCCAGTATGAGGGACAGGGGAACCGGGGAGCTGTTTTTT. Its translation: CASMRDRGTGELFF.

The J gene is TRBJ1-1, the V gene TRBV9; possible D gene TRBD1, 6 bases. Trimming removed 0 bases at V and 3 bases at J, with 12 bases between. Germline CDR1 is SGDLS and CDR2 is YYNGEE. The CDR3 runs 15 residues. The CDR3 spells CASSVEGVGDTEAFF. The CDR3 DNA reads TGTGCCAGCAGCGTAGAGGGGGTCGGGGACACTGAAGCTTTCTTT. Full variable domain (missing parts from reference TRBV9 and TRBJ1-1): DSGVTQTPKHLITATGQRVTLRCSPRSGDLSVYWYQQSLDQGLQFLIQYYNGEERAKGNILERFSAQQFPDLHSELNLSSLELGDSALYFCASSVEGVGDTEAFFGQGTRLTVV.

A few counts support this clone. The chain carries TRBV6-5 and TRBJ2-2; 8 nucleotides line up with TRBD1. Trimming took 6 bases from V and 4 from J; bases not matched to a gene: 7. Looked up from germline, CDR1 is MNHEY and CDR2 is SVGAGI. This CDR3 spans 15 amino acids. CDR3 coding DNA: TGTGCCAGCAGGTGGAGAGGACAGGGCACCGGGGAGCTGTTTTTT. Its translation: CASRWRGQGTGELFF.